The sequence of this T cell receptor (beta chain) was determined in a study of shared clonotypes between healthy human individuals. CDR3 length: 13 residues. V shed 4 bases and J shed 2 bases, with 10 bases lying between them. Per germline, CDR1 SQVTM and CDR2 ANQGSEA. Researchers drew on roughly 84 million PBMCs for genomic DNA from unsorted samples. Approximately 30,000 T cell genomes, or roughly 320 ng DNA, went into unsorted PBMC replicate PCRs. Per the study methods: For the immunoSEQ data, sequences were junction-only without quality scores, so filtering differed. Assay: immunoSEQ multiplex PCR; the TCRdb copy retains only in-frame clones and omits some. V and J calls plus clone size are reproduced from that table; the DNA served to infer D and trimming. The table has roughly 510,000 clones, around 79% seen once.

The sample comprised PBMCs. V is TRBV29-1 and J is TRBJ2-3; D ambiguous. The TCR was taken from a woman in her thirties or forties in good health. Some clones in this sample may be carry-over from other donors' samples. The CDR3 spells CSVGAAVTDTQYF. CDR3 coding DNA: TGCAGCGTTGGGGCTGCGGTCACAGATACGCAGTATTTT.